This T cell receptor beta chain was captured in a study of cytomegalovirus exposure and HLA in healthy donors. General observations from the study: Most subjects' HLA-A and HLA-B alleles were reportedly predicted from TCR beta sequences. Reported performance of the classifier showed diagnosis of cytomegalovirus status with high specificity and sensitivity. Judged likely to be a sequencing artifact was a cluster of highly shared sequence variants.

As regards this clone: No antigen is known for it.

The study ran its PCR with 60 Vbeta and 13 Jbeta primers. Some clones are missing from TCRdb's copy, which holds only in-frame ones; the method was immunoSEQ multiplex PCR. The data contain roughly 150,000 clones, around 72% of them singletons. This TCR was recovered from a man aged 18 to 30 in good health and CMV-seronegative. Sequenced: PBMCs.

The DNA for the CDR3 is TGTGCCAGCGGTCCAAGAGGGGGGGTGACAGATACGCAGTATTTT. It codes for CASGPRGGVTDTQYF. The V call is TRBV6-6, the J call TRBJ2-3; possibly TRBD2 for D (7 bases). This CDR3 region has 15 residues. V gave up 8 bases and J gave up 3 bases, with 18 bases separating them. Germline assignment: CDR1 MNHNY and CDR2 SVGAGI (reference sequence).